This T cell receptor (beta chain) was recorded in a study of cytomegalovirus exposure and HLA in healthy donors. The V gene lost 3 bases and the J gene lost 1 base, with 9 bases spanning the gap. Looked up from germline, CDR1 is GTSNPN and CDR2 is SVGIG (reference sequence). This CDR3 spans 13 amino acids. The PCR had 60 Vbeta and 13 Jbeta primers. Profiled with immunoSEQ multiplex PCR; TCRdb holds only in-frame clones, not every one. This table has some 180,000 clones, 75% to 85% appearing once. Study-level points and caveats: Some public TCRs appeared in many individuals, while most sequences were rare. Researchers reportedly found TCR beta sequences accurately predicted most subjects' HLA-A and HLA-B alleles. It is likely that the observed cluster of highly shared sequence variants was a sequencing artifact.

Concerning this clone itself: Its antigen is as yet unknown.

What was sequenced was PBMCs. The V gene is TRBV30, the J gene TRBJ1-1; D gene ambiguous. The receptor comes from a man younger than 30 in good health and CMV-seronegative. This chain's CDR3 is CAWRQSQNTEAFF. CDR3 nucleotide sequence: TGTGCCTGGAGACAGAGCCAGAACACTGAAGCTTTCTTT.